This TCR beta chain was found in a study of T-cell memory formation after mild COVID-19. Across the study: TCR clustering was largely donor specific.

TCRdb used MiXCR to reprocess the 5' RACE reads, holding one entry per CDR3 protein. The data hold around 440,000 distinct CDR3 sequences, with 15% to 20% observed a single time. CDR3 size: 11 residues. Looked up from germline, CDR1 is DFQATT and CDR2 is SNEGSKA (reference sequence). Trimming pared 5 bases from V and 4 bases from J, leaving 9 bases between. Sequencing was carried out using PBMCs or a T cell subset sorted from them (not recorded which). The V and J genes are TRBV20-1 and TRBJ2-7; D remains ambiguous. The clonotype originates from an adult woman who had mild COVID-19 (a few samples of this study predate the infection). Cell type and time point are not known. CDR3 DNA: TGCAGTGCTCTACTCTTGTACGAGCAGTACTTC. Protein product: CSALLLYEQYF.